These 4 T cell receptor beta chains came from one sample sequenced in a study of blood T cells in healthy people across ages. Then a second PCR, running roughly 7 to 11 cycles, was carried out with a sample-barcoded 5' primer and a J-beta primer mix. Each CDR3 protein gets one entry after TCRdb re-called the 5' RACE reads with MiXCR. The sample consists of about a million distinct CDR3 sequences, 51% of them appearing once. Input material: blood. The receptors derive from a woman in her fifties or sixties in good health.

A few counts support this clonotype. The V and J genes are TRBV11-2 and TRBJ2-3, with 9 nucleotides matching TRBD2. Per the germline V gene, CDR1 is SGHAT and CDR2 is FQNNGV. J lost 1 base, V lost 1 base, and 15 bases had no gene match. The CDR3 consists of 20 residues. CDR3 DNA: TGTGCCAGCAGCTTAGTCTCAAGCGGGAGGTGGGGCGCACGCACAGATACGCAGTATTTT. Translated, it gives CASSLVSSGRWGARTDTQYF.

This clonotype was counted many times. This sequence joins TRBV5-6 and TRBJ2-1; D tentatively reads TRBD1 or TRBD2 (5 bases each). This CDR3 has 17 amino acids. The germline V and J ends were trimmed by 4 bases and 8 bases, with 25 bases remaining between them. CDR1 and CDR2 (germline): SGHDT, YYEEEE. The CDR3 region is CASSLGTGVDRGDEQFF. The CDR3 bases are TGTGCCAGCAGCCTGGGAACAGGCGTAGATCGGGGAGATGAGCAGTTCTTC.

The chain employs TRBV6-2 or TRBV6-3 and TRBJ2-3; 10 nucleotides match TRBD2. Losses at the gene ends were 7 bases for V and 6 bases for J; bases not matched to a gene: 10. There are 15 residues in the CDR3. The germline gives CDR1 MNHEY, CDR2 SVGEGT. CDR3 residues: CASKILAGPGDTQYF. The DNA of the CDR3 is TGTGCCAGCAAAATACTAGCGGGACCCGGCGATACGCAGTATTTT.

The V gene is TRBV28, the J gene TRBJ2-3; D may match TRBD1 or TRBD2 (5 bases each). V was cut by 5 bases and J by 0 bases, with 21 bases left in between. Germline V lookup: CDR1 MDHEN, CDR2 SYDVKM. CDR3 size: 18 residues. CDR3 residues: CASSPPWAGRPSTDTQYF. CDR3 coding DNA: TGTGCCAGCAGTCCCCCGTGGGCAGGGAGACCTAGCACAGATACGCAGTATTTT.